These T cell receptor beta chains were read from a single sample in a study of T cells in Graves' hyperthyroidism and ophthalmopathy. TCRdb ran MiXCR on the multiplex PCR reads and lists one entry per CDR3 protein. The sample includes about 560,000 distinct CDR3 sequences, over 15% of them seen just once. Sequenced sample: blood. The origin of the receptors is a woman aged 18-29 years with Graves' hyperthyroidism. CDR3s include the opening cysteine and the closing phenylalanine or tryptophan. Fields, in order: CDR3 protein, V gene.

CDR3 protein: CASSQSQGSYGYTF; V gene: TRBV4-3
CDR3 protein: CASSQDALAGNEQFF; V gene: TRBV3-1
CDR3 protein: CASSALPGNEQYF; V gene: TRBV9
CDR3 protein: CSVEGRSYEQYF; V gene: TRBV29-1
CDR3 protein: CASSLAMGTKSGNTIYF; V gene: TRBV11-3
CDR3 protein: CASSMLRGGEAFF; V gene: TRBV19
CDR3 protein: CASSFAARPNTEAFF; V gene: TRBV28
CDR3 protein: CASSLAPRSTDTQYF; V gene: TRBV5-1
CDR3 protein: CASSLLTVRFMNTGAFF; V gene: TRBV5-1
CDR3 protein: CASIPTRYTGELFF; V gene: TRBV11-2
CDR3 protein: CASSQPWEGYGYTF; V gene: TRBV4-1
CDR3 protein: CASSSSTTSVTYEQYF; V gene: TRBV7-2
CDR3 protein: CASRGLAGQQETQYF; V gene: TRBV2
CDR3 protein: CASSLQGGSSYEQYF; V gene: TRBV11-2
CDR3 protein: CASSLGLEEIQYF; V gene: TRBV7-7
CDR3 protein: CATSDFKGYGYTF; V gene: TRBV24-1
CDR3 protein: CASSSLGSQYF; V gene: TRBV12-3/TRBV12-4
CDR3 protein: CASTSGRYTYEQYF; V gene: TRBV12-3/TRBV12-4
CDR3 protein: CAWSGGSSGFSGELFF; V gene: TRBV30
CDR3 protein: CASSSLAGGTYEQYF; V gene: TRBV11-2
CDR3 protein: CASSPRDYHFEQYF; V gene: TRBV18
CDR3 protein: CASSFTGRTIYGYTF; V gene: TRBV28
CDR3 protein: CASSSPLGADEQFF; V gene: TRBV12-3/TRBV12-4
CDR3 protein: CASSWGQAINEKLFF; V gene: TRBV12-3/TRBV12-4
CDR3 protein: CASSLGASGIHNEQFF; V gene: TRBV5-1
CDR3 protein: CASSGDRTGDYGYTF; V gene: TRBV10-1
CDR3 protein: CASSLDATGISYEQYF; V gene: TRBV7-9
CDR3 protein: CASSISTKTEQYF; V gene: TRBV7-9
CDR3 protein: CASSLAPWLAGRTDTQYF; V gene: TRBV7-6
CDR3 protein: CASSFQEAEQYF; V gene: TRBV12-3/TRBV12-4
CDR3 protein: CASSTEGINYGYTF; V gene: TRBV6-1
CDR3 protein: CASSRRGAGGNEQFF; V gene: TRBV6-2/TRBV6-3
CDR3 protein: CATSEPGPTDTQYF; V gene: TRBV24-1
CDR3 protein: CASSSNLAGGPSYEQYF; V gene: TRBV13
CDR3 protein: CASSRVDQGEQYF; V gene: TRBV6-1
CDR3 protein: CASSLLGGETQYF; V gene: TRBV12-3/TRBV12-4
CDR3 protein: CSAKGEKESRGYTF; V gene: TRBV20-1
CDR3 protein: CASSFTGELFF; V gene: TRBV7-9
CDR3 protein: CASSFVGAYEQYF; V gene: TRBV27
CDR3 protein: CSARDAASYEQYF; V gene: TRBV29-1
CDR3 protein: CASSLESASGGNTGELFF; V gene: TRBV5-1
CDR3 protein: CASSHLRASSGAYEQYF; V gene: TRBV6-2/TRBV6-3
CDR3 protein: CASRYVGGTDTQYF; V gene: TRBV6-1
CDR3 protein: CASSSPRDEQYF; V gene: TRBV11-3